The T cell receptor (beta chain) under discussion was sequenced for a study of human T cells and chemical hapten exposure. Looking at the study overall: Patients, mostly women, had alopecia areata, alopecia totalis or alopecia universalis.

The study's findings and limits: The study found that DPC sensitization did not change TCRs above 1 in 1000 frequency.

Germline CDR1 and CDR2: MNHNY and SVGAGI (reference sequence). The CDR3 has 14 amino acids. Unmatched junction bases numbered 3, after V lost 8 bases and J lost 2 bases. The library labeled individual cDNA molecules by adding unique molecular identifiers to them. TCRdb re-called the reads with MiXCR, one entry per CDR3 protein. Of 2,500 or so distinct CDR3 sequences detected, around 50% appear once; the ten largest clones hold 9.8%. About this clonotype: Its specificity is unknown.

Stated treatment: therapeutic diphenylcyclopropenone sensitization with weekly scalp DPC. Total RNA extraction was carried out from unfractionated whole blood. The receptor comes from an adult with alopecia areata. Some clones in this sample may be carry-over from other donors' samples. This table probably holds off-target reads from a library built for another chain. The V call is TRBV6-6, the J call TRBJ2-1; 10 positions agree with TRBD2. Sequences were derived from whole blood, sampled before DPC sensitization or 2, 6, or about 24 weeks after (not recorded which). In nucleotides, the CDR3 is TGTGCCAGCCGGACTAGCGGAACCTACAATGAGCAGTTCTTC. Protein: CASRTSGTYNEQFF.